These 15 T cell receptor beta chains were sequenced from one sample in a study of blood T cell repertoires in COVID-19. Profiled with immunoSEQ multiplex PCR; TCRdb holds only in-frame clones, not every one. The sample holds about 200,000 clones, approximately 86% seen once. Material for sequencing was PBMCs or T cells enriched from blood (not recorded which). The receptors shown here come from a middle-aged woman with acute COVID-19.

The chain couples TRBV28 to TRBJ2-7, with a tentative D call TRBD2 (5 bases). V lost 7 bases, J lost 7 bases, and 20 bases lay in between. The germline V gene encodes CDR1 MDHEN and CDR2 SYDVKM. The CDR3 is made up of 14 amino acids. The CDR3 DNA follows: TGTGCCAGCACCACCGCCGGACGCCCGGGGGAGCAGTACTTC. Protein sequence: CASTTAGRPGEQYF. The full variable domain, its missing parts supplied by reference TRBV28 and TRBJ2-7, is DVKVTQSSRYLVKRTGEKVFLECVQDMDHENMFWYRQDPGLGLRLIYFSYDVKMKEKGDIPEGYSVSREKKERFSLILESASTNQTSMYLCASTTAGRPGEQYFGPGTRLTVT.

The J gene is TRBJ2-1, the V gene TRBV5-6; 11 bases align to TRBD2. CDR3 length: 16 amino acids. CDR1 is SGHDT, CDR2 YYEEEE, per germline. The ends lost 3 bases at V and 9 bases at J; junction bases unmatched: 11. In DNA, the CDR3 is TGTGCCAGCAGCTACCAGACCGCTAGCGGGAGGTTTGAGCAGTTCTTC. Protein product: CASSYQTASGRFEQFF.

The chain recombines TRBV9 with TRBJ2-1; 7 bases are a match to TRBD1. The V segment lost 2 bases and the J segment 6 bases; nucleotides outside the gene matches: 8. Germline loops: CDR1 SGDLS, CDR2 YYNGEE. This CDR3 is built from 15 residues. This CDR3 is CASSVRGSDGNEQFF. CDR3 nucleotides: TGTGCCAGCAGCGTCAGGGGGAGCGATGGCAATGAGCAGTTCTTC.

The V and J genes are TRBV27 and TRBJ2-7; D is perhaps TRBD1 (5 bases). The germline V gene has CDR1 MNHEY and CDR2 SMNVEV (reference sequence). The CDR3 has 13 amino acids. The germline V and J ends were trimmed by 3 bases and 4 bases, with 10 bases remaining between them. The CDR3 sequence is CASSFQGSYEQYF. The CDR3 region has the DNA TGTGCCAGCAGTTTCCAGGGCTCTTACGAGCAGTACTTC.

The genes are TRBV2 and TRBJ2-1, with TRBD2 matching over 12 bases. The CDR3 runs 17 residues. Germline trimming cut 6 bases from V and 1 base from J; bases unmatched to any gene: 7. Germline CDR1 reads SNHLY; CDR2 reads FYNNEI. This CDR3 reads CASRKWTSGTSYNEQFF. In nucleotides, the CDR3 is TGTGCCAGCAGGAAGTGGACTAGCGGGACGTCCTACAATGAGCAGTTCTTC.

The chain couples TRBV3-1 (or the pseudogene TRBV3-2) to TRBJ1-2; weak D call: TRBD1 (5 bases). Per the germline V gene, CDR1 is LGHDT and CDR2 is YNNKEL (reference sequence). Trimming stripped 1 base from V and 3 bases from J, with 12 bases between. CDR3 length: 15 residues. The CDR3 loop is CASSQGAGRHYGYTF. For the CDR3, the DNA is TGTGCCAGCAGCCAAGGGGCAGGGAGGCACTATGGCTACACCTTC.

The chain has TRBV3-1 (or the pseudogene TRBV3-2) and TRBJ2-1; maybe TRBD1 (5 bases). Germline V gene lookup returns CDR1 LGHDT and CDR2 YNNKEL (reference sequence). Deletions cut 5 bases from V and 8 bases from J, with 10 bases between. The CDR3 is 12 residues long. The CDR3 DNA follows: TGTGCCAGCAGCTCCCGGACACATGAGCAGTTCTTC. Protein sequence: CASSSRTHEQFF.

The rearrangement joins TRBV27 to TRBJ1-1; tentatively, D is TRBD1 (5 bases). The V and J ends lost 5 bases and 0 bases respectively, with 13 bases between them. Germline V gene sequence: CDR1 MNHEY, CDR2 SMNVEV (reference sequence). CDR3 length equals 15 residues. For the CDR3, the DNA is TGTGCCAGCAGTCTTTTCGAAGGGGTGAACACTGAAGCTTTCTTT. Translation gives CASSLFEGVNTEAFF.

The chain is built from TRBV29-1 and TRBJ2-7, with a tentative D call TRBD2 (5 bases). This CDR3 has 15 residues. The V gene lost 3 bases and the J gene lost 0 bases, with 15 bases spanning the gap. CDR1 and CDR2 from the germline V gene are SQVTM and ANQGSEA. The CDR3 bases are TGCAGCGTTGAGGCTCCGGGGTCAACCTCCTACGAGCAGTACTTC. Protein: CSVEAPGSTSYEQYF.

V gene TRBV7-2 combines with J gene TRBJ1-3; 11 bases fit TRBD1. V was pared by 3 bases and J by 6 bases, with 7 bases of the junction left unmatched. Germline V CDR1 and CDR2: SGHTA, FQGNSA. The CDR3 is 16 amino acids. CDR3 sequence (DNA): TGTGCCAGCAGCTTTGGGGGAGGACAGGGGGCAAACACCATATATTTT. It encodes CASSFGGGQGANTIYF.

The chain joins TRBV19 to TRBJ1-1, with TRBD1 matching over 7 bases. Germline V lookup: CDR1 LNHDA, CDR2 SQIVND (reference sequence). Trimming cost V 6 bases and J 1 base; bases outside gene matches: 5. CDR3 length: 14 residues. The CDR3 region is CASSTRDRNTEAFF. CDR3 coding DNA: TGTGCCAGTAGCACTCGGGACAGGAACACTGAAGCTTTCTTT.

This clone was seen a few times. CDR3 protein: CASTSTGFHKAFF. DNA for the CDR3: TGTGCCAGCACGTCGACAGGGTTTCACAAAGCTTTCTTT. The chain is built from TRBV27 and TRBJ1-1; 7 bases match TRBD1. Germline V lookup: CDR1 MNHEY, CDR2 SMNVEV (reference sequence). With V trimmed by 7 bases and J by 9 bases, 11 bases remained unmatched. The CDR3 is 13 residues long.

The chain recombines TRBV4-3 with TRBJ1-4; 8 bases fit TRBD1. The CDR3 length is 17 residues. CDR1 LGHNA and CDR2 YSLEER come from the germline V gene. The V gene end was trimmed by 0 bases and the J gene end by 7 bases; junction bases not matched to a gene: 10. As DNA, the CDR3 is TGCGCCAGCAGCCAAGAAGGTATGGCAGGGGGCCGTGAAAAACTGTTTTTT. Its protein is CASSQEGMAGGREKLFF.

V usage is TRBV28 and J usage is TRBJ1-3; perhaps TRBD1 as D (5 bases). The CDR3 consists of 15 residues. Germline CDR1 MDHEN, CDR2 SYDVKM. Trimming removed 5 bases from V and 1 base from J, with 12 bases in between. DNA for the CDR3: TGTGCCAGCAGTCTCCCCCCAGGGTCTGGAAACACCATATATTTT. It encodes CASSLPPGSGNTIYF. The variable domain in full, completed from reference TRBV28 and TRBJ1-3, reads DVKVTQSSRYLVKRTGEKVFLECVQDMDHENMFWYRQDPGLGLRLIYFSYDVKMKEKGDIPEGYSVSREKKERFSLILESASTNQTSMYLCASSLPPGSGNTIYFGEGSWLTVV.

The chain employs TRBV11-3 and TRBJ1-4; 9 nucleotides match TRBD1. The J segment lost 8 bases and the V segment lost 5 bases, leaving 9 bases of the junction unmatched. CDR3 length equals 15 residues. CDR1 and CDR2 from the germline V gene are SGHNT and YENEEA. The CDR3 here is CASSLTGGGYEKLFF. The CDR3 region has the DNA TGTGCCAGCAGCCTAACAGGGGGCGGTTACGAAAAACTGTTTTTT.